This T cell receptor (beta chain) was retrieved from a study of blood T cells in healthy people across ages (dated by TCRdb to the mid-2010s). Looking at the study overall: In model experiments, template switching captured roughly one uniquely barcoded TCR beta cDNA molecule for every two T cells. Age-related changes in TCR beta repertoire diversity were measured in the study by deep sequencing normalized with unique cDNA molecular identifiers. Four age groups were formed from the donors: young (average roughly 15 years), middle-aged (approximately 40), aged (about 62) and long-lived (around 80). To avoid experimental bias, donors of different ages were distributed randomly across sequencing lanes. Two additional independent replicas of 1 million unique cDNA reads from the same blood draw were analyzed for two donors (one aged 18 to 30 and one aged 80 or older).

Points on this clonotype: Its cognate antigen has yet to be identified. It has no much larger one-base neighbor in the sample; base qualities were not kept.

The method was 5' RACE. The instrument was an Illumina HiSeq 2500. A second PCR of about 6 to 11 cycles was performed with a sample-barcoded 5' primer and a J-beta primer mix. A unique molecular identifier was introduced onto each TCR beta cDNA molecule by a template-switch 5' adaptor carrying 12 random nucleotides. Each sample yielded at least 3 million CDR3-containing paired-end reads. First-strand cDNA was synthesized from all RNA with the Mint cDNA synthesis kit, primed by a TRBC-specific oligonucleotide. Following uracil-DNA glycosylase treatment, a first 18-cycle PCR with universal primers M1SS and BC2_uni_R was performed on all cDNA. From the authors' description of their analysis: For normalization, 1 million high-quality reads, each with a distinct molecular identifier, were randomly selected from each sample. Instead of being binned into consensus sequences, reads with shared molecular identifiers were discarded. MiTCR, run with a Q25 quality threshold and the strictest error-elimination algorithm, handled CDR3 identification, clonotype clustering and error correction. A nonparametric unseen species model with Euler transformation was used to estimate lower-bound total TCR beta diversity. TCRdb applied fastp at Q25 and MiXCR to the public reads, then kept only in-frame beta chains. When rows share a CDR3 protein, they turn into one entry using the most common DNA and genes. It is TCRdb's table, rather than the study itself, that gives the V and J calls and clone size. For this sample there are some 690,000 distinct CDR3 sequences; 20% to 25% appear just once. Roughly 22% of the sample is taken by the ten largest.

The CDR3 holds 13 amino acids from the cysteine to the phenylalanine. The kept DNA is CDR3 alone, 39 bases in frame from the first base. As encoded in the germline V gene, CDR1 is SQVTM while CDR2 is ANQGSEA. Systemically healthy Caucasian individuals from Russia, around 38 in total and aged about 6 to 95 years, were included as donors. Each donor gave 8 to 10 milliliters of peripheral blood, drawn into EDTA-treated Vacutainer tubes. Ficoll-Paque density-gradient centrifugation was used to isolate PBMCs, with at least 7 million per sample. Total RNA, at least 6 micrograms per sample, was extracted from PBMCs with Trizol reagent. The percentages of naive CD45RAhigh/CD27high T cells were determined by flow cytometry on a PBMC aliquot from every donor. The study at large found these results: Total diversity estimates from one million sequenced T cells were considered lower bounds and underestimates. The percentage of naive T cells measured by flow cytometry correlated strongly with observed TCR beta diversity. Compared with the aged group, more naive CD4+ T cells, fewer expanded clones and increased TCR diversity were shown by the long-lived group, suggesting age selection. Observed TCR beta diversity per million T cells fell roughly linearly with age, and a significant reduction was already apparent by age roughly 40. Bulk unsorted PBMC profiling prevented conclusive comparison of naive and antigen-experienced compartments. Donor CMV infection status was unknown, potentially confounding age-related changes in expanded clonotypes.

Material: blood. The source is an older man in good health. The rearranged segments are TRBV29-1 and TRBJ2-1; the D gene is perhaps TRBD2, on 6 matching bases. The DNA sequence reads TGCAGTGCATACCCTGCGGGGTTCTATGAGCAGTTCTTC. It specifies CSAYPAGFYEQFF.